This T cell receptor (beta chain) stems from a study of blood T cell repertoires in COVID-19 (TCRdb year 2020). Broadly, across the study: The collaborator samples originated in the United States, Italy and Spain and spanned the acute and convalescent phases of COVID-19. The prospective study material was composed of cDNA or gDNA derived from T cells, B-cell-depleted T cells, or PBMCs. The dataset comprised deeply sampled blood TCRbeta repertoires from subjects exposed to, actively infected with, or recovered from COVID-19. The repertoires were released in a freely available public database meant as a resource for research on the immune response to SARS-CoV-2. Samples came from the ongoing ImmuneRACE study (first 160 participants) plus 1,254 subjects from 6 global collaborators. Sample metadata almost always included a de-identified subject ID, COVID-19 status, age in years and sex. Where available, HLA class I and class II types were obtained from metadata supplied by the sample provider rather than from assay-based typing.

Each collaborating institution followed its own protocols to collect whole blood in K2EDTA tubes. Collaborator samples were shipped for TCRbeta analysis as frozen whole blood, isolated PBMCs, or DNA extracted from either sample type. TCRbeta CDR3 regions were amplified from genomic DNA using the immunoSEQ Assay, a bias-controlled multiplex PCR. Under the source paper's analysis protocol: Within the assay, amplification of reference gene primers was used to estimate how many nucleated cells each sample contained. Sequence reads were collapsed and filtered to measure the absolute abundance of every unique TCRbeta CDR3 rearrangement. For each sample, productive Simpson clonality was calculated by taking the square root of Simpson's diversity index across productive rearrangements. As stored in TCRdb, this immuneACCESS dataset retains in-frame rearrangements with V and J assigned. A fraction of the clones does not appear; measured against another copy, unresolved V genes explain less than half of the discrepancy, and the remainder lacks a known reason. V, J and clone size reflect that table, while D and trimming were determined from the DNA. For this sample there are under 300,000 clones; 82% appear just once. Approximately 3.2% of the sample lies in the top ten.

Including cysteine and phenylalanine, the CDR3 has 15 amino acids. Here the CDR3 DNA is all that survives: 45 bases in frame from base 1. CDR1 and CDR2 are read off the germline V gene as LGHNA and YSLEER. Trimming takes 0 bases from V and 0 bases from J, and the germline ends sit 5 bases apart. Remarks on this clone: The specificity of this receptor is unknown. Base qualities are not recorded, but no much larger clone differs from it by a single base.

Broader findings and caveats from the paper: The quantity of clinical and demographic metadata differed by source and by participant and was supplied without curation.

The sequenced sample was peripheral blood. The origin of this receptor is a woman between 18 and 29 years old with acute or convalescent COVID-19. Rearrangement joined TRBV4-3 to TRBJ1-4; no D gene is confidently identified. The CDR3 protein: CASSQDPATNEKLFF. The DNA reads TGCGCCAGCAGCCAAGACCCAGCAACTAATGAAAAACTGTTTTTT.